The present TCR beta chain was sequenced within a study of T-cell memory formation after mild COVID-19. About the research overall: TCR clusters largely stayed donor specific.

Constant-segment primers served in 5'RACE that generated TCR alpha and TCR beta cDNA libraries bearing sample barcodes and UMIs. TCRdb reprocessed the 5' RACE reads with MiXCR, giving one entry per CDR3 protein. The data contain roughly 240,000 distinct CDR3 sequences, about 17% of them singletons. To note about this clonotype: The antigen is unknown.

Findings and limits, study-wide: The CD4+ clones that contracted clustered mainly within CM and EM, and the CD8+ clones concentrated in EMRA. The appearance of some responding clones in pre-infection memory suggested that cross-reactive memory joined.

This TCR came from a man aged 18 to 29 who had mild COVID-19 (a few samples of this study predate the infection). Cell type and time point are not known. Source material: PBMCs or a T cell subset sorted from them (not recorded which).

DNA for the CDR3: TGCGCCAGCAGCCAAGGACAGGGGGCGCTCACCGGGGAGCTGTTTTTT. Its protein is CASSQGQGALTGELFF. J is TRBJ2-2 and V is TRBV4-1; TRBD1 aligns across 10 bases. V gave up 1 base and J gave up 4 bases; unmatched junction bases: 3. The length of the CDR3 is 16 residues. Germline-derived CDR1 and CDR2 are MGHRA and YSYEKL.